A single sample is the source of the 10 T cell receptor beta chains below, sequenced in a study of T cell responses to AZD1222 COVID-19 vaccine. The data were produced by immunoSEQ multiplex PCR, yet TCRdb's version contains in-frame clones alone and is incomplete. In the table there are around 130,000 clones, roughly nine tenths of which are singletons. The specimen was peripheral blood, collected 28 days after the second AZD1222 dose. The receptors here all came from an adult who received the AZD1222 COVID-19 vaccine.

V and J are TRBV29-1 and TRBJ2-2, with D unclear. The CDR3 is made up of 15 amino acids. The V and J ends lost 4 bases and 5 bases respectively, with 17 bases between them. The germline gives CDR1 SQVTM, CDR2 ANQGSEA. The CDR3: CSVGVSAVQTGELFF. CDR3 nucleotides: TGCAGCGTTGGGGTAAGCGCGGTGCAGACCGGGGAGCTGTTTTTT.

The rearrangement uses TRBV4-3 and TRBJ2-7; 12 nucleotides agree with TRBD1. Unmatched junction bases numbered 8, after V lost 5 bases and J lost 6 bases. The CDR3 is made up of 15 amino acids. CDR1 is LGHNA and CDR2 is YSLEER in the germline V gene. In DNA, the CDR3 is TGCGCCAGCAGCTTCGACCGGGACAGGGGGCTCGAGCAGTACTTC. Translating gives CASSFDRDRGLEQYF.

This clone was seen a few times. The CDR3 sequence is CASRSGQGGEQYF. CDR3 coding DNA: TGTGCCAGCAGATCAGGACAGGGGGGCGAGCAGTACTTC. The chain has TRBV7-9 and TRBJ2-7, with 10 bases aligning to TRBD1. This CDR3 is 13 amino acids long. The V segment lost 6 bases and the J segment 6 bases; nucleotides outside the gene matches: 5. Germline CDR1 and CDR2: SEHNR and FQNEAQ (reference sequence).

A single count supports this clone. The chain couples TRBV6-6 to TRBJ2-1; TRBD2 matches 9 bases. Germline V gives CDR1 MNHNY, CDR2 SVGAGI (reference sequence). The CDR3 is made up of 16 amino acids. The ends lost 0 bases at V and 3 bases at J; junction bases unmatched: 3. The CDR3 reads CASSYSRLADYNEQFF. CDR3 bases: TGTGCCAGCAGTTACTCGAGACTAGCGGACTACAATGAGCAGTTCTTC.

The J gene is TRBJ1-3, the V gene TRBV10-3; tentative D call: TRBD1 (5 bases). CDR1 is ENHRY and CDR2 is SYGVKD in the germline V gene. With 0 bases removed from V and 1 base from J, the gap between germline ends came to 16 bases. The CDR3 is 18 residues long. CDR3 residues: CAISESYLQVSSGNTIYF. In DNA, the CDR3 is TGTGCCATCAGTGAGTCCTACCTACAGGTCTCATCTGGAAACACCATATATTTT.

CDR3 sequence reads: CASSKGGSNQPQHF. The CDR3 region has the DNA TGTGCCAGCAGTAAGGGGGGGAGCAATCAGCCCCAGCATTTT. The chain links TRBV6-5 to TRBJ1-5; tentatively, D is TRBD1 (6 bases). The CDR3 covers 14 residues. V was clipped by 5 bases and J by 1 base, with 9 bases between them. The germline V gene encodes CDR1 MNHEY and CDR2 SVGAGI.

This sequence joins TRBV6-5 and TRBJ1-1; D is unresolved. CDR1 and CDR2 from the germline V gene are MNHEY and SVGAGI. The CDR3 totals 14 residues. V was shortened by 7 bases and J by 1 base, with 13 bases between the two germline ends. CDR3 in DNA: TGTGCCAGCACCGAATGGACCAAGAACACTGAAGCTTTCTTT. Protein product: CASTEWTKNTEAFF.

This clone appeared a single time. The chain is built from TRBV5-4 and TRBJ1-1; D gene unclear. Germline lookup yields CDR1 SGHNT and CDR2 YYREEE (reference sequence). The CDR3 runs to 14 residues. V dropped 0 bases and J dropped 0 bases, with 6 bases sitting between them. The CDR3: CASSLGGMNTEAFF. The CDR3, as DNA: TGTGCCAGCAGCTTGGGAGGAATGAACACTGAAGCTTTCTTT.

This clone was seen once. This sequence joins TRBV5-1 and TRBJ1-5; a possible D gene is TRBD1 (5 bases). CDR1 and CDR2 (germline): SGHRS, YFSETQ. Trimming left V 1 base short and J 4 bases short, with 15 bases between. The CDR3 has 16 residues. The CDR3 coding sequence is TGCGCCAGCAGCTTGTCCCCTGGGGGAAAAAATCAGCCCCAGCATTTT. Translation: CASSLSPGGKNQPQHF.

The gene calls are TRBV3-1 (or the pseudogene TRBV3-2) and TRBJ2-5, with TRBD2 identical over 9 bases. Per germline, CDR1 LGHDT and CDR2 YNNKEL (reference sequence). The CDR3 consists of 16 residues. The V and J ends lost 4 bases and 0 bases, in that order; junction bases with no gene match: 6. CDR3 amino acids: CASSLGTSQNQETQYF. As DNA, the CDR3 is TGTGCCAGCAGCCTTGGGACTAGCCAAAACCAAGAGACCCAGTACTTC.